The entry below describes one T cell receptor (beta chain). What it binds is not known. The data are from a study of cytomegalovirus exposure and HLA in healthy donors. Study-wide points: High sensitivity and specificity were reportedly achieved when the classifier diagnosed cytomegalovirus status.

A multiplex PCR was run with 60 Vbeta primers and 13 Jbeta primers. Only in-frame clones appear in the TCRdb table, and some are missing; sequencing was by immunoSEQ multiplex PCR. Of 130,000 to 150,000 clones in the sample, less than 85% were seen once. The V gene's germline CDR1 is SNHLY and CDR2 FYNNEI. V gave up 6 bases and J gave up 0 bases, with 18 bases separating them. The CDR3 extends over 17 amino acids. The receptor comes from a man aged 40-49 years in good health and CMV-seropositive. This chain links TRBV2 with TRBJ1-5; the D gene is possibly TRBD1 (6 bases). Sequenced material: PBMCs. The CDR3: CASSSGTTAYSNQPQHF. The CDR3 DNA is TGTGCCAGCAGCTCTGGGACAACCGCTTATAGCAATCAGCCCCAGCATTTT.